This T cell receptor (beta chain) originates from a study of blood T cell repertoires in COVID-19. Across the study: T cells, B-cell-depleted T cells, or PBMCs provided the cDNA or gDNA that served as material.

Profiled with immunoSEQ multiplex PCR; TCRdb holds only in-frame clones, not every one. Of 200,000 or so clones detected, approximately 89% appear once; the ten largest clones hold 2% to 2.5%. Grouping used clinical history reported by participants in a survey and questionnaire. This CDR3 is 14 amino acids long. V gave up 3 bases and J gave up 4 bases, with 9 bases separating them. Germline loops: CDR1 SGHAT, CDR2 FQNNGV. The chain joins TRBV11-2 to TRBJ2-2; TRBD2 might be the D (6 bases). The specimen sequenced was PBMCs or T cells enriched from blood (not recorded which). The TCR originated in a woman between 40 and 50 years old with acute COVID-19. The CDR3 sequence: CASSLTGGTGELFF. The CDR3 DNA follows: TGTGCCAGCAGCTTGACCGGGGGCACCGGGGAGCTGTTTTTT.